The 31 T cell receptor beta chains reported below all come from one sample, sequenced in a study of cytomegalovirus exposure and HLA in healthy donors. 13 Jbeta primers and 60 Vbeta primers were used for the PCR. Assay used: immunoSEQ multiplex PCR; TCRdb lists only in-frame clones, some missing. The data show 150,000 to 200,000 clones, over 70% seen once. Sample: PBMCs. The source is a boy aged 2 to 9 in good health and CMV-seronegative.

In this sample, this clone turned up a few times. The chain recombines TRBV29-1 with TRBJ2-7; 9 bases are shared with TRBD2. Per germline, CDR1 SQVTM and CDR2 ANQGSEA. This CDR3 comprises 11 residues. Trimming took 6 bases from V and 5 from J; bases not matched to a gene: 2. CDR3 in DNA: TGCAGCGTGAGGACTAGCGACGAGCAGTACTTC. It yields the protein CSVRTSDEQYF.

V is TRBV15 and J is TRBJ1-3; D ambiguous. Trimming removed 6 bases at V and 5 bases at J, with 5 bases between. From germline, CDR1 is LNHNV and CDR2 YYDKDF (reference sequence). This CDR3 has 11 amino acids. The CDR3 reads CATRERNTIYF. For the CDR3, the DNA is TGTGCCACCAGAGAGAGAAACACCATATATTTT.

V gene TRBV2 combines with J gene TRBJ2-1; 7 nucleotides line up with TRBD1. The CDR3 contains 11 residues. J was trimmed by 10 bases and V by 3 bases; bases with no gene match: 0. In germline, CDR1 is SNHLY, CDR2 FYNNEI. CDR3 residues: CASSEGQEQFF. In DNA, the CDR3 is TGTGCCAGCAGTGAGGGACAGGAGCAGTTCTTC.

This clone was seen a few times. This chain connects TRBV10-3 to TRBJ1-4, with 7 bases aligning to TRBD1. This CDR3 comprises 14 residues. V shed 10 bases, J shed 2 bases, and the junction held 7 bases outside the gene matches. Germline V CDR1 and CDR2: ENHRY, SYGVKD. The DNA for the CDR3 is TGTGCCACCAAATCAGGGGGGACTAATGAAAAACTGTTTTTT. Its protein is CATKSGGTNEKLFF.

On this clone itself: This specimen includes other DNA sequences encoding the same CDR3. The V call is TRBV27, the J call TRBJ1-2; TRBD1 might be the D (6 bases). The V gene lost 2 bases and the J gene lost 5 bases, with 6 bases spanning the gap. Germline V gives CDR1 MNHEY, CDR2 SMNVEV (reference sequence). The CDR3 runs 12 residues. The CDR3 DNA follows: TGTGCCAGCAGTTTAAGGGGGTATGGCTACACCTTC. Encoded protein: CASSLRGYGYTF.

The V gene is TRBV5-6, the J gene TRBJ1-6, with TRBD1 matching over 7 bases. The germline CDR1 and CDR2 sequences are SGHDT and YYEEEE. V was pared by 2 bases and J by 10 bases, with 12 bases of the junction left unmatched. The CDR3 runs to 16 residues. The CDR3 sequence is CASSFTFGTARSPLHF. In DNA form, the CDR3 reads TGTGCCAGCAGCTTTACGTTCGGGACAGCAAGGTCACCCCTCCACTTT.

The chain employs TRBV6-5 and TRBJ2-5; tentative D call: TRBD1 (6 bases). Germline loops: CDR1 MNHEY, CDR2 SVGAGI. V was clipped by 6 bases and J by 1 base, with 9 bases between them. The CDR3 runs 13 residues. The CDR3 protein is CASSRTVQETQYF. The CDR3 nucleotides are TGTGCCAGCAGCCGGACAGTCCAAGAGACCCAGTACTTC.

The chain links TRBV6-1 to TRBJ2-1, with D hard to call. CDR3 length: 11 residues. V gave up 2 bases and J gave up 14 bases, with 10 bases separating them. CDR1 is MNHNS, CDR2 SASEGT, per germline. For the CDR3, the DNA is TGTGCCAGCAGTGAACTTGGCGAGGAGTTCTTC. The encoded protein is CASSELGEEFF.

This clone has more than one count but fewer than ten. The genes are TRBV4-3 and TRBJ2-3; 13 bases fit TRBD2. Losses at the gene ends were 2 bases for V and 1 base for J; bases not matched to a gene: 3. Germline V lookup: CDR1 LGHNA, CDR2 YSLEER. CDR3 length equals 17 residues. The CDR3 spells CASSQRTSGGGTDTQYF. In nucleotides, the CDR3 is TGCGCCAGCAGCCAACGGACTAGCGGGGGAGGCACAGATACGCAGTATTTT.

The chain is built from TRBV4-1 and TRBJ1-4; 8 bases line up with TRBD1. J lost 7 bases, V lost 4 bases, and 8 bases had no gene match. CDR3 length: 15 residues. Germline CDR1 is MGHRA and CDR2 is YSYEKL. The CDR3 sequence is CASSPIRTGSEKLFF. The CDR3 region has the DNA TGCGCCAGCAGCCCCATAAGGACAGGGAGTGAAAAACTGTTTTTT.

The rearrangement links TRBV13 to TRBJ1-2; 7 nucleotides line up with TRBD1. The length of the CDR3 is 19 residues. Germline V CDR1 and CDR2: PRHDT, FYEKMQ (reference sequence). J was trimmed by 6 bases and V by 4 bases; bases with no gene match: 23. CDR3 in amino acids: CASSSTVTGKMAIDDGYTF. CDR3 coding DNA: TGTGCCAGCAGCTCAACAGTGACAGGGAAGATGGCTATTGACGATGGCTACACCTTC. Supplemented by reference TRBV13 and TRBJ1-2, the full variable domain reads AAGVIQSPRHLIKEKRETATLKCYPIPRHDTVYWYQQGPGQDPQFLISFYEKMQSDKGSIPDRFSAQQFSDYHSELNMSSLELGDSALYFCASSSTVTGKMAIDDGYTFGSGTRLTVV.

This sequence joins TRBV4-1 and TRBJ1-2; TRBD1 aligns across 7 bases. CDR1 and CDR2 (germline): MGHRA, YSYEKL. The CDR3 sequence is 13 residues long. J gave up 7 bases and V 2 bases, and 4 bases lay outside the gene matches. CDR3 loop: CASSQRDSSGYTF. In DNA form, the CDR3 reads TGCGCCAGCAGCCAACGGGACAGCTCTGGCTACACCTTC.

The chain links TRBV5-1 to TRBJ1-1; D remains ambiguous. Trimming cost V 0 bases and J 0 bases, with 6 bases left between them. Looked up from germline, CDR1 is SGHRS and CDR2 is YFSETQ. This CDR3 is 14 amino acids long. CDR3 nucleotides: TGCGCCAGCAGCTTGGGTGGCATGAACACTGAAGCTTTCTTT. Residues: CASSLGGMNTEAFF.

The rearrangement links TRBV10-1 to TRBJ2-3; 11 bases align to TRBD2. This CDR3 is 16 amino acids long. CDR1 WNHNN and CDR2 SYGVQD come from the germline V gene (reference sequence). V gave up 3 bases and J gave up 5 bases; unmatched junction bases: 7. CDR3 loop: CASSDHLAGGRDTQYF. The CDR3 coding sequence is TGCGCCAGCAGTGACCACCTAGCGGGGGGAAGAGATACGCAGTATTTT.

The chain carries TRBV5-4 and TRBJ1-2; 7 bases match TRBD1. Germline CDR1 and CDR2: SGHNT and YYREEE (reference sequence). This CDR3 contains 14 residues. With V trimmed by 5 bases and J by 3 bases, 7 bases remained unmatched. The chain's CDR3 is CASREGRGDYGYTF. In nucleotides, the CDR3 is TGTGCCAGCAGGGAAGGCAGGGGGGACTATGGCTACACCTTC.

This clone was counted once. The chain has TRBV18 and TRBJ1-4; weak D call: TRBD1 (6 bases). V lost 6 bases and J 5 bases, leaving 10 bases between the germline ends. The length of the CDR3 is 13 residues. Germline assignment: CDR1 KGHSH and CDR2 LQKENI. The CDR3 region is CASSDSLNEKLFF. CDR3 DNA: TGTGCCAGCTCGGACAGCTTAAATGAAAAACTGTTTTTT.

The V and J genes are TRBV7-2 and TRBJ2-7; 10 nucleotides agree with TRBD1. V gave up 4 bases and J gave up 2 bases; unmatched junction bases: 2. Germline values: CDR1 SGHTA, CDR2 FQGNSA. The CDR3 sequence is 14 residues long. The CDR3 protein is CASSSTGGTYEQYF. The CDR3 nucleotides are TGTGCCAGCAGCTCGACAGGGGGCACCTACGAGCAGTACTTC.

The rearrangement uses TRBV30 and TRBJ2-3; TRBD2 matches 10 bases. Germline assignment: CDR1 GTSNPN and CDR2 SVGIG (reference sequence). This CDR3 is 15 amino acids long. J was trimmed by 4 bases and V by 2 bases; bases with no gene match: 6. The CDR3, as DNA: TGTGCCTGGAGTCAAAGCGGGGGGGCAGCAGATACGCAGTATTTT. It is translated as CAWSQSGGAADTQYF. The variable domain in full, completed from reference TRBV30 and TRBJ2-3, reads SQTIHQWPATLVQPVGSPLSLECTVEGTSNPNLYWYRQAAGRGLQLLFYSVGIGQISSEVPQNLSASRPQDRQFILSSKKLLLSDSGFYLCAWSQSGGAADTQYFGPGTRLTVL.

V usage is TRBV11-2 and J usage is TRBJ2-3, with 7 bases lining up with TRBD1. CDR1 SGHAT and CDR2 FQNNGV come from the germline V gene. Trimming took 4 bases from V and 1 from J; bases not matched to a gene: 5. This CDR3 has 15 amino acids. The CDR3, as DNA: TGTGCCAGCAGCTCACCGACAGGGCGCACAGATACGCAGTATTTT. Translating gives CASSSPTGRTDTQYF.

The rearrangement links TRBV6-5 to TRBJ1-1; 7 positions match TRBD1. This CDR3 is built from 14 residues. The ends lost 7 bases at V and 0 bases at J; junction bases unmatched: 5. Germline CDR1 is MNHEY and CDR2 is SVGAGI. CDR3 loop: CASTRQGLNTEAFF. The CDR3 coding sequence is TGTGCCAGCACGAGACAGGGCCTGAACACTGAAGCTTTCTTT.

The chain's CDR3 is CASSPQGKTYNEQFF. CDR3 nucleotide sequence: TGTGCCAGCAGTCCACAGGGGAAGACCTACAATGAGCAGTTCTTC. The chain recombines TRBV2 with TRBJ2-1; TRBD1 matches 7 bases. Germline V gives CDR1 SNHLY, CDR2 FYNNEI. The trim removed 5 bases at V and 2 bases at J, leaving 6 bases unmatched. The CDR3 covers 15 residues. The full variable domain, with the rest looked up from reference TRBV2 and TRBJ2-1, is EPEVTQTPSHQVTQMGQEVILRCVPISNHLYFYWYRQILGQKVEFLVSFYNNEISEKSEIFDDQFSVERPDGSNFTLKIRSTKLEDSAMYFCASSPQGKTYNEQFFGPGTRLTVL.

The CDR3 sequence is CATSRGGAGAPTDTQYF. CDR3 sequence (DNA): TGTGCCACCAGCAGAGGGGGGGCGGGAGCCCCCACAGATACGCAGTATTTT. The chain is built from TRBV15 and TRBJ2-3; D is possibly TRBD2 (7 bases). CDR3 length equals 17 residues. The V and J ends lost 1 base and 2 bases respectively, with 16 bases between them. Germline CDR1 is LNHNV and CDR2 is YYDKDF (reference sequence).

V gene TRBV7-9 combines with J gene TRBJ1-2; tentatively, D is TRBD1 (5 bases). Germline CDR1 SEHNR, CDR2 FQNEAQ (reference sequence). Between the trimmed V and J ends, which lost 0 bases and 0 bases, there was a span of 17 bases. The CDR3 totals 18 residues. CDR3 sequence (DNA): TGTGCCAGCAGCTTAGCGGTGACCCAGAAAGGGGCTAACTATGGCTACACCTTC. Its protein product is CASSLAVTQKGANYGYTF.

This chain joins TRBV6-5 and TRBJ2-5; no clear D. Germline CDR1 MNHEY, CDR2 SVGAGI. CDR3 length: 16 residues. Trimming pared 2 bases from V and 1 base from J, leaving 14 bases between. Written as DNA, the CDR3 is TGTGCCAGCAGTTACAATGCCCCGGGTATCCAAGAGACCCAGTACTTC. This sequence encodes CASSYNAPGIQETQYF.

V is TRBV7-9 and J is TRBJ1-1, with 7 bases matching TRBD1. Losses at the gene ends were 0 bases for V and 4 bases for J; bases not matched to a gene: 5. The CDR3 runs to 15 residues. The V gene's germline CDR1 is SEHNR and CDR2 FQNEAQ (reference sequence). The CDR3 DNA sequence: TGTGCCAGCAGCTTAGCGGGCCCAGGGGGCACTGAAGCTTTCTTT. It yields the protein CASSLAGPGGTEAFF.

This chain links TRBV29-1 with TRBJ2-5; D possibly corresponds to TRBD2 (5 bases). V lost 4 bases and J 11 bases, leaving 17 bases between the germline ends. The CDR3 is 12 residues long. Germline CDR1 reads SQVTM; CDR2 reads ANQGSEA. In DNA form, the CDR3 reads TGCAGCGTTGGCGAGGGTCCGAGGGAGCAGTACTTC. Translating it yields CSVGEGPREQYF.

This clone has a single count. The chain couples TRBV2 to TRBJ2-5; 10 bases match TRBD2. Unmatched junction bases numbered 3, after V lost 8 bases and J lost 3 bases. This CDR3 region has 13 residues. Germline CDR1 reads SNHLY; CDR2 reads FYNNEI. CDR3 residues: CASLAGVKETQYF. CDR3 sequence (DNA): TGTGCCAGCCTAGCGGGAGTAAAAGAGACCCAGTACTTC.

V is TRBV18 and J is TRBJ1-2, with 8 nucleotides matching TRBD1. The germline V gene encodes CDR1 KGHSH and CDR2 LQKENI. V lost 8 bases and J lost 3; bases outside the gene matches: 11. CDR3 length: 15 amino acids. CDR3 sequence reads: CASRQTGVGDYGYTF. DNA of the CDR3: TGTGCCAGCCGCCAGACAGGGGTTGGCGACTATGGCTACACCTTC.

The rearrangement joins TRBV30 to TRBJ2-7, with D possibly being TRBD2 (7 bases). V lost 4 bases and J lost 1, with 17 bases in between. Germline V gene lookup returns CDR1 GTSNPN and CDR2 SVGIG (reference sequence). The CDR3 loop spans 15 amino acids. CDR3: CAWTQGGAGSYEQYF. Here the CDR3 DNA reads TGTGCCTGGACCCAAGGGGGAGCGGGGTCCTACGAGCAGTACTTC. Filled out from reference TRBV30 and TRBJ2-7, the complete variable domain reads SQTIHQWPATLVQPVGSPLSLECTVEGTSNPNLYWYRQAAGRGLQLLFYSVGIGQISSEVPQNLSASRPQDRQFILSSKKLLLSDSGFYLCAWTQGGAGSYEQYFGPGTRLTVT.

V and J are TRBV19 and TRBJ1-2, with D uncertain. Germline CDR1 LNHDA, CDR2 SQIVND (reference sequence). V was shortened by 8 bases and J by 9 bases, with 10 bases between the two germline ends. The CDR3 extends over 10 amino acids. The CDR3 DNA reads TGTGCCAGTGGTTTTCAGAGCTACACCTTC. Its translation: CASGFQSYTF.

As concerns this clone: Mismatch with germline at one junction end may stem from a read error. This chain connects TRBV27 to TRBJ1-2; no clear D gene. The CDR3 is 14 amino acids. Germline V gives CDR1 MNHEY, CDR2 SMNVEV (reference sequence). CDR3: CAGSGREANYGYTF. The CDR3 region has the DNA TGTGCCGGCAGTGGTCGGGAAGCTAACTATGGCTACACCTTC.